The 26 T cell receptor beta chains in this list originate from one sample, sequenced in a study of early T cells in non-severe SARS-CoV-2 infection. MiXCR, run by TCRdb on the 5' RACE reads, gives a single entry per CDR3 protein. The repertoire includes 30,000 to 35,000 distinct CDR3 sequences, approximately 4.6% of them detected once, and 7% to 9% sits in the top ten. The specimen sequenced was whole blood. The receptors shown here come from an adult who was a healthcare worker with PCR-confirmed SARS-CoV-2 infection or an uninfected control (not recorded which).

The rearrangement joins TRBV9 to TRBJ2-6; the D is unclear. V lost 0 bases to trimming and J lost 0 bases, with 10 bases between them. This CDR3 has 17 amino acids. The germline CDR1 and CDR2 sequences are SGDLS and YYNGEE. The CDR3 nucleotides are TGTGCCAGCAGCGTAGCTTACAGACTCTCTGGGGCCAACGTCCTGACTTTC. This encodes CASSVAYRLSGANVLTF.

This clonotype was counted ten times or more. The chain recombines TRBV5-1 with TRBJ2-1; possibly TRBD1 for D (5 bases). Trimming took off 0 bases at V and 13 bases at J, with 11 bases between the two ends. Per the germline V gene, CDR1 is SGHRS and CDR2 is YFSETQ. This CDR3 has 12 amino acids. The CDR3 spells CASSLDRMGQFF. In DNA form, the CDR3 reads TGCGCCAGCAGCTTGGACAGGATGGGCCAGTTCTTC.

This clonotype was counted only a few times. CDR3 amino acids: CASSLDVTVNYGYTF. DNA for the CDR3: TGCGCCAGCAGCTTGGACGTGACGGTAAACTATGGCTACACCTTC. The chain employs TRBV5-1 and TRBJ1-2; the D is unclear. The CDR3 sequence is 15 residues long. V gave up 0 bases and J gave up 2 bases, with 11 bases separating them. Germline V CDR1 and CDR2: SGHRS, YFSETQ.

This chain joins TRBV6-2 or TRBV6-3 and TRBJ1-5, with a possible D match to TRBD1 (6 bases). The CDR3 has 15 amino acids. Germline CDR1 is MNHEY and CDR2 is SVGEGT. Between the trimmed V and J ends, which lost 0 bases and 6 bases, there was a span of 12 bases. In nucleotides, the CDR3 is TGTGCCAGCAGTTACTCTTCGGGGGCTCGTCAGCCCCAGCATTTT. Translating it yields CASSYSSGARQPQHF.

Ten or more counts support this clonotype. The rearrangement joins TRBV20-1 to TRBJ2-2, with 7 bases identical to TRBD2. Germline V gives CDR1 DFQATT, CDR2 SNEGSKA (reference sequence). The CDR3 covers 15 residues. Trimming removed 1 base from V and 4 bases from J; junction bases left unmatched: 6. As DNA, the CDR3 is TGCAGTGCTAGAGCTCGACTAGCTCTCACCGGGGAGCTGTTTTTT. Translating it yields CSARARLALTGELFF.

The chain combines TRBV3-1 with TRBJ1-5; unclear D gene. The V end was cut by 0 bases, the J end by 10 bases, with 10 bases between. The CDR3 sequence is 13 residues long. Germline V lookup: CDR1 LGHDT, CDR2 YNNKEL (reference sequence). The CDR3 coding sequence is TGTGCCAGCAGCCAAGAGTCTACGGGACCCCAGCATTTT. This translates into CASSQESTGPQHF.

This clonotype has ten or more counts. The CDR3 protein is CASGTSGVTDTQYF. Here the CDR3 DNA reads TGTGCCAGCGGTACTAGCGGGGTGACAGATACGCAGTATTTT. V is TRBV12-3 or TRBV12-4 and J is TRBJ2-3, with 10 bases lining up with TRBD2. V trimming: 8 bases; J trimming: 3 bases; junction bases outside the gene matches: 5. CDR3 length: 14 amino acids.

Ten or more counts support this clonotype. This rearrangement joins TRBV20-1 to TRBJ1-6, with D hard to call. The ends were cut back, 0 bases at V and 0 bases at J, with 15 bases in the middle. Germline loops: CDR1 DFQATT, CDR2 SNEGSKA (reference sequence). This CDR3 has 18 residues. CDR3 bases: TGCAGTGCTAGAGATCGGGTCATCCAATCCTCCTATAATTCACCCCTCCACTTT. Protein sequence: CSARDRVIQSSYNSPLHF.

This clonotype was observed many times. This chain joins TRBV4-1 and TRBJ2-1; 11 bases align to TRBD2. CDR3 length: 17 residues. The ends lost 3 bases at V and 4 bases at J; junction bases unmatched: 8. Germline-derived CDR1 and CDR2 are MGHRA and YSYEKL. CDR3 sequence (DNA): TGCGCCAGCAGCCACCGGTTTAGACTAGCGGGGTACAATGAGCAGTTCTTC. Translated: CASSHRFRLAGYNEQFF.

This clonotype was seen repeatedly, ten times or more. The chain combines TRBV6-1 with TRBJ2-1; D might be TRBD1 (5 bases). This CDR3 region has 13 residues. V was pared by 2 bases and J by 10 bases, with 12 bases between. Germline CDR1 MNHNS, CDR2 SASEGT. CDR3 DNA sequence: TGTGCCAGCAGTGAAAACTGGGGCCTAGAGCAGTTCTTC. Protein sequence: CASSENWGLEQFF.

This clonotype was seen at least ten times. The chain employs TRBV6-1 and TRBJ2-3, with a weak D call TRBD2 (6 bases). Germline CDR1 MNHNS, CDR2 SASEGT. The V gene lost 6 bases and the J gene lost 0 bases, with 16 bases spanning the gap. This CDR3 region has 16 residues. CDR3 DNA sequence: TGTGCCAGCAGGGGGCGGGGCGGGGTTAGCACAGATACGCAGTATTTT. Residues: CASRGRGGVSTDTQYF.

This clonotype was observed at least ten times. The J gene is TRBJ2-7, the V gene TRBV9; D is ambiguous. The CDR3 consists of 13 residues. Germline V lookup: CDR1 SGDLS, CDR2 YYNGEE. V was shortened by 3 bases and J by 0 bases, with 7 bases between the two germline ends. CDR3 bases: TGTGCCAGCAGCGATGGCAGCTCCTACGAGCAGTACTTC. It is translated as CASSDGSSYEQYF.

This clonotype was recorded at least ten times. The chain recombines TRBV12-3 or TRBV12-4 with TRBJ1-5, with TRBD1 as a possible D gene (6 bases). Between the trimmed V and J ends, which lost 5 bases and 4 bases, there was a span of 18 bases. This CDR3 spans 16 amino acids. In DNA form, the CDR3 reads TGTGCCAGCAGTCCGGACAGTACGCTAGGTAATCAGCCCCAGCATTTT. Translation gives CASSPDSTLGNQPQHF.

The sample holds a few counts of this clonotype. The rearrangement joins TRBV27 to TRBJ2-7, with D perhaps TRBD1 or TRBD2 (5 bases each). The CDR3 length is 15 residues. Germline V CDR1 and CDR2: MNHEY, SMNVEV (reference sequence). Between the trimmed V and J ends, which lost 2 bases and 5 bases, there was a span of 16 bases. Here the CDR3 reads CASSLNRDAPHEQYF. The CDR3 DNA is TGTGCCAGCAGTTTAAACCGGGACGCCCCCCACGAGCAGTACTTC.

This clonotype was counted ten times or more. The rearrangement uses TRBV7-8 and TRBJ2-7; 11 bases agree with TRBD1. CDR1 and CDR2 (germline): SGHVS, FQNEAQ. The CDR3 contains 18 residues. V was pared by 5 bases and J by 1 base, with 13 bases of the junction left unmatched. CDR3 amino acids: CASSPDRGRTRISYEQYF. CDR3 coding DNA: TGTGCCAGCAGCCCGGACAGGGGGCGAACCCGTATTTCCTACGAGCAGTACTTC. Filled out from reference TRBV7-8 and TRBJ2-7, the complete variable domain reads GAGVSQSPRYKVAKRGQDVALRCDPISGHVSLFWYQQALGQGPEFLTYFQNEAQLDKSGLPSDRFFAERPEGSVSTLKIQRTQQEDSAVYLCASSPDRGRTRISYEQYFGPGTRLTVT.

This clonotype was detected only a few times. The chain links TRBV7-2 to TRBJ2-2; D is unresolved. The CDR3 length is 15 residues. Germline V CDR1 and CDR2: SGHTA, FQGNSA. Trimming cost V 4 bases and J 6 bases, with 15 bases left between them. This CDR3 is CASSSTRDTPGELFF. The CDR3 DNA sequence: TGTGCCAGCAGCTCGACTCGAGACACCCCCGGGGAGCTGTTTTTT. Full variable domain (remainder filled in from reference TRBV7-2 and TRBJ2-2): GAGVSQSPSNKVTEKGKDVELRCDPISGHTALYWYRQSLGQGLEFLIYFQGNSAPDKSGLPSDRFSAERTGGSVSTLTIQRTQQEDSAVYLCASSSTRDTPGELFFGEGSRLTVL.

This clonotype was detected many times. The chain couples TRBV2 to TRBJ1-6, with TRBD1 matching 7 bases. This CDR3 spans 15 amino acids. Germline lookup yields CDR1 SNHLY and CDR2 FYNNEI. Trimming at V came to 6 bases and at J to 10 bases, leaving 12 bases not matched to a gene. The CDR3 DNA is TGTGCCAGCAGATCGACAGGGAAGGCCTACTCACCCCTCCACTTT. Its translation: CASRSTGKAYSPLHF.

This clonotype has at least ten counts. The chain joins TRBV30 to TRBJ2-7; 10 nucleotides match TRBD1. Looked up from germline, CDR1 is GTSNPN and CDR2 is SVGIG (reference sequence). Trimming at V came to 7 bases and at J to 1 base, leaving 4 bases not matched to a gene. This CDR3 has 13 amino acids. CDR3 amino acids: CALGTGESYEQYF. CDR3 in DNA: TGTGCCTTAGGGACAGGGGAGTCCTACGAGCAGTACTTC. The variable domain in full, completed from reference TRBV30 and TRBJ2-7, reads SQTIHQWPATLVQPVGSPLSLECTVEGTSNPNLYWYRQAAGRGLQLLFYSVGIGQISSEVPQNLSASRPQDRQFILSSKKLLLSDSGFYLCALGTGESYEQYFGPGTRLTVT.

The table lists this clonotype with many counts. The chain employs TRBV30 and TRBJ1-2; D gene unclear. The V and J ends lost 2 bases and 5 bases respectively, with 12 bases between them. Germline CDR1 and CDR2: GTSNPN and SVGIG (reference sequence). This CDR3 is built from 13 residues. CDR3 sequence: CAWSKNRVYGYTF. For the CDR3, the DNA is TGTGCCTGGAGTAAGAACAGAGTATATGGCTACACCTTC.

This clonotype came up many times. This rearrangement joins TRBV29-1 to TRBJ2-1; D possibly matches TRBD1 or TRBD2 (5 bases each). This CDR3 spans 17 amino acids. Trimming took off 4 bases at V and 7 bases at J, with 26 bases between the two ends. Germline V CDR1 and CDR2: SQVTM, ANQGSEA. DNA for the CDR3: TGCAGCGTTGTTCGATTGGCAGGTCGAAGAGGGGAGAATGAGCAGTTCTTC. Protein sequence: CSVVRLAGRRGENEQFF.

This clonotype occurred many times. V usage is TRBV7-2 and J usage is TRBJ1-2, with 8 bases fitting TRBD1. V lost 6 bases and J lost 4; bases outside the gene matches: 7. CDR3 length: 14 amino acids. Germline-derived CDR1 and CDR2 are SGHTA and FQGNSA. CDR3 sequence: CASRRQGLGYGYTF. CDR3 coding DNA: TGTGCCAGCAGAAGACAGGGGTTAGGCTATGGCTACACCTTC.

This CDR3 reads CASTDRGTDTQYF. CDR3 sequence (DNA): TGTGCCAGCACCGACAGGGGGACAGATACGCAGTATTTT. This chain uses TRBV5-4 with TRBJ2-3, with 9 bases identical to TRBD1. This CDR3 is 13 amino acids long. Germline lookup yields CDR1 SGHNT and CDR2 YYREEE (reference sequence). The V gene end was trimmed by 6 bases and the J gene end by 3 bases; junction bases not matched to a gene: 2. The full variable domain, in which reference TRBV5-4 and TRBJ2-3 provide the parts outside the CDR3, is ETGVTQSPTHLIKTRGQQVTLRCSSQSGHNTVSWYQQALGQGPQFIFQYYREEENGRGNFPPRFSGLQFPNYSSELNVNALELDDSALYLCASTDRGTDTQYFGPGTRLTVL.

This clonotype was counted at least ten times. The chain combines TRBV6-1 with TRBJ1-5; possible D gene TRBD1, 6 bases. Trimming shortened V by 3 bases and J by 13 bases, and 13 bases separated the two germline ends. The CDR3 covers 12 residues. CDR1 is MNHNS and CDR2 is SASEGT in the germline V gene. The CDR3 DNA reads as TGTGCCAGCAGTGATCAGGGGCCACTTCAGCATTTT. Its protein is CASSDQGPLQHF.

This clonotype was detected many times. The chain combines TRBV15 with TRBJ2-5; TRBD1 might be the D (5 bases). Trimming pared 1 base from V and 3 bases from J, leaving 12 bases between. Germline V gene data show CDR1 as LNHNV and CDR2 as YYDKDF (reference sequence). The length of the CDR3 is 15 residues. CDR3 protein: CATSRVREGKETQYF. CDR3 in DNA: TGTGCCACCAGCAGAGTCAGGGAAGGGAAAGAGACCCAGTACTTC.

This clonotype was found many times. The CDR3 nucleotides are TGTGCCTGGAGTAGACAGATTCCCGGCTACACCTTC. Its protein is CAWSRQIPGYTF. The chain is built from TRBV30 and TRBJ1-2; D is possibly TRBD1 (5 bases). The V gene's germline CDR1 is GTSNPN and CDR2 SVGIG (reference sequence). The V end was cut by 2 bases, the J end by 8 bases, with 12 bases between. This CDR3 comprises 12 residues.

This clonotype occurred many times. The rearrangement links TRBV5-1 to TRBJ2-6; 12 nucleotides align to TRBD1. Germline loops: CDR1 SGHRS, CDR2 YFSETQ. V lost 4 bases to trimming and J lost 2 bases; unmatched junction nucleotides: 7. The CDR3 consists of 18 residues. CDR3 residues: CASSPLGQGATGANVLTF. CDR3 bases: TGCGCCAGCAGCCCCCTGGGACAGGGGGCCACTGGGGCCAACGTCCTGACTTTC.